This T cell receptor beta chain came from a study of T cell responses to AZD1222 COVID-19 vaccine. Whole-study results and caveats: A mostly white British donor set with more females was recruited, and clonal diversity was possibly underestimated. Breadth and depth of Spike-specific TCRs rose after two AZD1222 doses. Reportedly, close to half of spike-specific TCRs are directed against unmutated variant regions. Repertoire sampling was restricted to post-peak T cell response timepoints.

Assay used: immunoSEQ multiplex PCR; TCRdb lists only in-frame clones, some missing. The table records roughly 150,000 clones, roughly nine tenths of them present only once. Remarks on this clone: No antigen is known for it.

Source: peripheral blood, taken after recovery from COVID-19. The sequence was obtained from an adult who had recovered from COVID-19.

Here the CDR3 DNA reads TGTGCCAGCAGCGAGGGGGCTGGCACTGAAGCTTTCTTT. Its translation: CASSEGAGTEAFF. The V gene is TRBV2, the J gene TRBJ1-1, with 7 positions matching TRBD1. CDR1 and CDR2 (germline): SNHLY, FYNNEI. V was clipped by 6 bases and J by 4 bases; unmatched bases: 5. CDR3 size: 13 residues.